Below are 27 T cell receptor beta chains sequenced from a single sample in a study of cytomegalovirus exposure and HLA in healthy donors. 60 Vbeta and 13 Jbeta primers were used in PCR. Produced via immunoSEQ multiplex PCR; TCRdb's table is partial and in-frame only. The table lists some 180,000 clones, roughly 82% of them singletons. Material for sequencing was PBMCs. Receptors were obtained from a man in his forties in good health and CMV-seronegative.

The chain is built from TRBV5-1 and TRBJ2-5; 10 bases align to TRBD2. The trim removed 1 base at V and 4 bases at J, leaving 7 bases unmatched. The V gene's germline CDR1 is SGHRS and CDR2 YFSETQ. The CDR3 spans 16 residues. This chain's CDR3 is CASSLLGSGGSETQYF. The CDR3 DNA reads TGCGCCAGCAGCTTGCTGGGTAGCGGGGGGTCAGAGACCCAGTACTTC.

This clone was picked up one time. This sequence joins TRBV7-3 and TRBJ2-5; D ambiguous. Trimming removed 5 bases from V and 4 bases from J, with 20 bases in between. The CDR3 runs to 16 residues. The germline gives CDR1 SGHTA, CDR2 FQGTGA. CDR3 sequence: CASSHVFSLERETQYF. As DNA, the CDR3 is TGTGCCAGCAGCCACGTTTTTAGCCTGGAAAGAGAGACCCAGTACTTC.

The chain joins TRBV11-3 to TRBJ2-2; no definite D call. The CDR3 extends over 15 amino acids. V dropped 1 base and J dropped 7 bases, with 13 bases sitting between them. The germline V gene has CDR1 SGHNT and CDR2 YENEEA. CDR3 loop: CASSLGLQEDGELFF. CDR3 bases: TGTGCCAGCAGCTTAGGGCTACAAGAGGACGGGGAGCTGTTTTTT.

There are a few counts of this clone. The gene calls are TRBV11-3 and TRBJ1-1, with D unresolved. Germline CDR1 and CDR2: SGHNT and YENEEA. The ends were cut back, 4 bases at V and 2 bases at J, with 8 bases in the middle. The CDR3 has 13 residues. The CDR3 reads CASSSYPNTEAFF. CDR3 sequence (DNA): TGTGCCAGCAGCTCCTACCCCAACACTGAAGCTTTCTTT.

The chain couples TRBV2 to TRBJ2-1, with D perhaps matching TRBD2 (5 bases). V was cut by 7 bases and J by 9 bases, with 10 bases left in between. Germline V gives CDR1 SNHLY, CDR2 FYNNEI. CDR3 length: 11 residues. In DNA, the CDR3 is TGTGCCAGCACCCCGACTATTGAGCAGTTCTTC. Translation: CASTPTIEQFF.

The V and J genes are TRBV9 and TRBJ2-3; no clear D. CDR1 and CDR2 from the germline V gene are SGDLS and YYNGEE. The CDR3 runs to 15 residues. V was clipped by 4 bases and J by 6 bases, with 18 bases between them. CDR3 loop: CASSPRRVGRDTQYF. In DNA, the CDR3 is TGTGCCAGCAGCCCTCGACGGGTGGGTCGGGATACGCAGTATTTT.

The gene calls are TRBV7-2 and TRBJ1-2, with 8 bases lining up with TRBD1. Looked up from germline, CDR1 is SGHTA and CDR2 is FQGNSA. The trim removed 4 bases at V and 5 bases at J, leaving 9 bases unmatched. The CDR3 is made up of 15 amino acids. The CDR3 here is CASSSDRVGKYGYTF. CDR3 nucleotide sequence: TGTGCCAGCAGCTCGGACAGGGTGGGGAAATATGGCTACACCTTC.

The chain carries TRBV5-1 and TRBJ2-1; the match to TRBD2 covers 13 bases. CDR3 length: 15 residues. With V trimmed by 4 bases and J by 9 bases, 7 bases remained unmatched. Per the germline V gene, CDR1 is SGHRS and CDR2 is YFSETQ. Here the CDR3 DNA reads TGCGCCAGCAGCGGGAGGACTAGCGGGAGTCCTGAGCAGTTCTTC. Its protein is CASSGRTSGSPEQFF.

This sequence joins TRBV7-2 and TRBJ2-7; TRBD2 aligns across 8 bases. CDR1 is SGHTA, CDR2 FQGNSA, per germline. V was clipped by 6 bases and J by 4 bases; unmatched bases: 8. The CDR3 contains 14 residues. In DNA, the CDR3 is TGTGCCAGCAGGGGCGGGGGGTCCCAATACGAGCAGTACTTC. Encoded protein: CASRGGGSQYEQYF.

The V call is TRBV7-2, the J call TRBJ1-2; D unclear. Germline V CDR1 and CDR2: SGHTA, FQGNSA. The CDR3 totals 14 residues. The V gene lost 5 bases and the J gene lost 2 bases, with 12 bases spanning the gap. The CDR3 protein is CASSPREANYGYTF. The CDR3 coding sequence is TGTGCCAGCAGCCCTAGAGAGGCCAACTATGGCTACACCTTC. Together with reference TRBV7-2 and TRBJ1-2, the CDR3 gives the full variable domain: GAGVSQSPSNKVTEKGKDVELRCDPISGHTALYWYRQSLGQGLEFLIYFQGNSAPDKSGLPSDRFSAERTGGSVSTLTIQRTQQEDSAVYLCASSPREANYGYTFGSGTRLTVV.

As for this clone: Other nucleotide sequences from this sample produce the same CDR3. The chain combines TRBV20-1 with TRBJ2-5; D unresolved. Germline V gene lookup returns CDR1 DFQATT and CDR2 SNEGSKA (reference sequence). The CDR3 is 11 residues long. V shed 6 bases and J shed 4 bases, with 9 bases lying between them. The CDR3 DNA is TGCAGTGCCAGTCTGGCAGAGACCCAGTACTTC. Translated, it gives CSASLAETQYF.

The chain recombines TRBV28 with TRBJ1-2, with 9 positions matching TRBD1. Germline assignment: CDR1 MDHEN and CDR2 SYDVKM. The CDR3 sequence is 15 residues long. The V and J ends lost 3 bases and 4 bases, in that order; junction bases with no gene match: 6. The CDR3 nucleotides read TGTGCCAGCAGTTTTAGGGGGACAGGGAGCTATGGCTACACCTTC. It is translated as CASSFRGTGSYGYTF.

The chain recombines TRBV4-3 with TRBJ1-1; 7 bases line up with TRBD1. This CDR3 has 14 amino acids. V shed 4 bases and J 2 bases; nucleotides not matched to a gene: 4. CDR1 and CDR2 from the germline V gene are LGHNA and YSLEER. Written as DNA, the CDR3 is TGCGCCAGCAGCCGAGACAGGGTAAACACTGAAGCTTTCTTT. Its translation: CASSRDRVNTEAFF.

This chain connects TRBV4-2 to TRBJ1-3, with D tentatively TRBD1 (6 bases). This CDR3 is 16 amino acids long. Germline values: CDR1 LGHNA, CDR2 YNFKEQ. Deletions cut 1 base from V and 2 bases from J, with 12 bases between. The CDR3 bases are TGTGCCAGCAGCCAAGGCGGGGGGCGTACTGGAAACACCATATATTTT. Its translation: CASSQGGGRTGNTIYF.

This clone is a singleton in its sample. The V gene is TRBV11-2, the J gene TRBJ2-7; tentatively, D is TRBD2 (6 bases). The CDR3 is 15 residues long. Germline assignment: CDR1 SGHAT and CDR2 FQNNGV. V was cut by 2 bases and J by 5 bases, with 16 bases left in between. CDR3 sequence reads: CASSLRSGRFHEQYF. CDR3 sequence (DNA): TGTGCCAGCAGCTTACGGTCAGGGAGGTTTCACGAGCAGTACTTC.

The chain couples TRBV5-1 to TRBJ2-1, with D perhaps TRBD2 (6 bases). V lost 2 bases and J 7 bases, leaving 16 bases between the germline ends. Germline assignment: CDR1 SGHRS and CDR2 YFSETQ. The CDR3 length is 15 residues. CDR3 amino acids: CASSFDLRGGNEQFF. The DNA of the CDR3 is TGCGCCAGCAGCTTTGATTTGCGGGGTGGGAATGAGCAGTTCTTC.

This clone was detected only a few times. The rearrangement links TRBV2 to TRBJ2-5; 10 nucleotides line up with TRBD2. V lost 8 bases and J lost 5; bases outside the gene matches: 11. The CDR3 loop spans 15 amino acids. The germline V gene has CDR1 SNHLY and CDR2 FYNNEI. CDR3 coding DNA: TGTGCCAGCGCGTTCGGGCTAGCGGGGGTGGAGACCCAGTACTTC. It encodes CASAFGLAGVETQYF.

This clone was detected a few times. The chain joins TRBV5-6 to TRBJ1-2; D might be TRBD1 (6 bases). The germline gives CDR1 SGHDT, CDR2 YYEEEE. Trimming removed 4 bases at V and 7 bases at J, with 17 bases between. The CDR3 spans 14 residues. CDR3 DNA: TGTGCCAGCAGCCCGACAGGAGGCGTGGGTGGCTACACCTTC. It is translated as CASSPTGGVGGYTF.

The chain is built from TRBV2 and TRBJ2-7; D is possibly TRBD2 (5 bases). Per the germline V gene, CDR1 is SNHLY and CDR2 is FYNNEI. This CDR3 comprises 12 residues. V lost 8 bases and J lost 5, with 13 bases in between. The CDR3 is CASHKPGNEQYF. The DNA for the CDR3 is TGTGCCAGCCATAAACCCGGGAACGAGCAGTACTTC.

V usage is TRBV5-8 and J usage is TRBJ2-7; a possible D gene is TRBD2 (7 bases). The V end was cut by 2 bases, the J end by 7 bases, with 19 bases between. The CDR3 spans 15 residues. Germline values: CDR1 SGHTS, CDR2 YDEGEE. For the CDR3, the DNA is TGTGCCAGCAGCTTAGTTTGGGGGGGGCCGCGTGAGCAGTACTTC. This gives the protein CASSLVWGGPREQYF.

The chain has TRBV5-1 and TRBJ2-7, with a tentative D call TRBD1 (5 bases). The CDR3 is 14 amino acids. The germline V gene has CDR1 SGHRS and CDR2 YFSETQ. V was pared by 3 bases and J by 5 bases, with 15 bases between. The chain's CDR3 is CASSSLTDSHEQYF. The CDR3 nucleotides read TGCGCCAGCAGCTCGCTTACAGACAGTCACGAGCAGTACTTC.

The chain combines TRBV6-5 with TRBJ1-2; perhaps TRBD1 as D (6 bases). CDR1 and CDR2 from the germline V gene are MNHEY and SVGAGI. The CDR3 spans 14 residues. The V end was cut by 6 bases, the J end by 6 bases, with 17 bases between. The CDR3 nucleotides are TGTGCCAGCAGGCCCCGCCGGGACAACAATGGCTACACCTTC. The encoded protein is CASRPRRDNNGYTF.

The chain recombines TRBV27 with TRBJ2-7, with 9 bases lining up with TRBD2. After removal of 5 bases from V and 2 bases from J, the junction contained 10 bases not matched to a gene. Germline CDR1 is MNHEY and CDR2 is SMNVEV (reference sequence). The CDR3 is 16 amino acids. CDR3 sequence: CASSPWGSGGPYEQYF. CDR3 bases: TGTGCCAGCAGTCCATGGGGTAGCGGGGGCCCCTACGAGCAGTACTTC.

The gene calls are TRBV4-2 and TRBJ2-5; no reliable D call. Per germline, CDR1 LGHNA and CDR2 YNFKEQ. This CDR3 is built from 13 residues. V was cut by 5 bases and J by 0 bases, with 7 bases left in between. CDR3 nucleotides: TGTGCCAGCAGCACAAATCACCAAGAGACCCAGTACTTC. This translates into CASSTNHQETQYF.

This chain links TRBV28 with TRBJ2-1; D unresolved. Germline V gives CDR1 MDHEN, CDR2 SYDVKM. Trimming shortened V by 6 bases and J by 0 bases, and 15 bases separated the two germline ends. This CDR3 has 16 residues. Here the CDR3 DNA reads TGTGCCAGCAGCCCGGCACAGTATACCTCCTACAATGAGCAGTTCTTC. This codes for CASSPAQYTSYNEQFF.

This clone showed up just once. Other DNA sequences of this sample code for an identical CDR3. Here the CDR3 reads CASSTTSGGVYEQYF. The CDR3 DNA reads as TGTGCCAGCAGCACAACTAGCGGGGGAGTATACGAGCAGTACTTC. The J gene is TRBJ2-7, the V gene TRBV28; TRBD2 matches 11 bases. The CDR3 totals 15 residues. J gave up 4 bases and V 6 bases, and 8 bases lay outside the gene matches. Germline CDR1 MDHEN, CDR2 SYDVKM.

The V call is TRBV5-1, the J call TRBJ2-3, with D maybe TRBD2 (6 bases). Trimming removed 2 bases at V and 1 base at J, with 14 bases between. Germline loops: CDR1 SGHRS, CDR2 YFSETQ. The length of the CDR3 is 16 residues. CDR3 loop: CASSFRGTHRTDTQYF. The CDR3 DNA is TGCGCCAGCAGCTTCAGAGGGACTCATCGCACAGATACGCAGTATTTT.